This T cell receptor (beta chain) originates from a study of blood T cell repertoires in COVID-19. Across the study: COVID-19 samples collected from the United States, Italy and Spain covered acute and convalescent phases. PBMCs, B-cell-depleted T cells, or T cells provided the cDNA or gDNA that made up the material.

Methods used by the authors: Estimated nucleated cell counts came from reference gene primer amplification. Sequencing was performed with immunoSEQ multiplex PCR; in TCRdb, only in-frame clones are kept and a portion is missing. The D gene and trimming were derived from the DNA, and the V and J assignments and clone size from that table. The sample holds 300,000 to 400,000 clones, approximately 82% seen once. The origin of this receptor is a man between 25 and 39 years old with active or convalescent COVID-19. The specimen sequenced was peripheral blood.

CDR3 in amino acids: CASTLRGGTNEKLFF. DNA for the CDR3: TGTGCCAGCACCCTGAGGGGGGGTACTAATGAAAAACTGTTTTTT. The gene calls are TRBV5-4 and TRBJ1-4; TRBD1 might be the D (6 bases). Germline-derived CDR1 and CDR2 are SGHNT and YYREEE (reference sequence). This CDR3 region has 15 residues. The ends were cut back, 6 bases at V and 2 bases at J, with 14 bases in the middle.